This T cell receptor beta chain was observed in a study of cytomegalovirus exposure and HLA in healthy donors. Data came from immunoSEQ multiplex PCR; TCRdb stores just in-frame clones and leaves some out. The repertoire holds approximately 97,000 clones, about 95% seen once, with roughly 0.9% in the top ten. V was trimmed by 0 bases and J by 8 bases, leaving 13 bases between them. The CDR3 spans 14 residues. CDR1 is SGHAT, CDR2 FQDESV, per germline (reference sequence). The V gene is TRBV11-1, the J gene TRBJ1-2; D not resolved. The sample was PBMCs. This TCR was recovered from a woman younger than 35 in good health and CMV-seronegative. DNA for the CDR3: TGTGCCAGCAGCTTAGCCGTGGCGGCGGAGGGCTACACCTTC. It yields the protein CASSLAVAAEGYTF.